This T cell receptor beta chain originates from a study of blood T cell repertoires in COVID-19. Overall study context: The cDNA or gDNA used as material had been derived from T cells, B-cell-depleted T cells, or PBMCs.

J lost 9 bases, V lost 0 bases, and 7 bases had no gene match. The germline V gene has CDR1 SGDLS and CDR2 YYNGEE. The CDR3 sequence is 15 residues long. How the authors handled the data: Reference gene primers were amplified, and this amplification served to estimate nucleated cell counts. The assay was immunoSEQ multiplex PCR, and TCRdb's table has in-frame clones only and misses some. V and J calls and clone size are as listed in that table; D and trimming were resolved from the DNA. The top ten hold around 3.9% of the sample, which has 250,000 to 350,000 clones, 85% seen once. V usage is TRBV9 and J usage is TRBJ2-1; TRBD2 aligns across 9 bases. Material: peripheral blood. This clonotype was obtained from a woman between 45 and 65 years old with active or convalescent COVID-19. CDR3 DNA: TGTGCCAGCAGCGTAGAAAGCGGGGGGCCCCGTGAGCAGTTCTTC. Translation: CASSVESGGPREQFF. The whole variable domain, remainder taken from reference TRBV9 and TRBJ2-1, is DSGVTQTPKHLITATGQRVTLRCSPRSGDLSVYWYQQSLDQGLQFLIQYYNGEERAKGNILERFSAQQFPDLHSELNLSSLELGDSALYFCASSVESGGPREQFFGPGTRLTVL.